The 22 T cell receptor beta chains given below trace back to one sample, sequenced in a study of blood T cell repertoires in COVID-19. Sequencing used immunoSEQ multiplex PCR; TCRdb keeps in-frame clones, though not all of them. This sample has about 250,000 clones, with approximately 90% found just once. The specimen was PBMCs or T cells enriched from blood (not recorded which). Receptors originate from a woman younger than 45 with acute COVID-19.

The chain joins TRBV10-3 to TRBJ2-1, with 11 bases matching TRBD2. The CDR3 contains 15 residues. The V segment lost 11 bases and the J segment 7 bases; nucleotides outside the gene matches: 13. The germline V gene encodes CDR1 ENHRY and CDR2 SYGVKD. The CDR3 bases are TGTGCCGCTACAGTAGCGGGAGGGCCCGCTAATGAGCAGTTCTTC. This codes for CAATVAGGPANEQFF.

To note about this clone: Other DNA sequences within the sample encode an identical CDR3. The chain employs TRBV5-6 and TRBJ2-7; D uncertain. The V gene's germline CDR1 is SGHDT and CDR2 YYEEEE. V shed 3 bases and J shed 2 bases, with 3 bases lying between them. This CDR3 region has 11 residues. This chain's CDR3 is CASSSAYEQYF. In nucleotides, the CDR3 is TGTGCCAGCAGCTCGGCCTACGAGCAGTACTTC.

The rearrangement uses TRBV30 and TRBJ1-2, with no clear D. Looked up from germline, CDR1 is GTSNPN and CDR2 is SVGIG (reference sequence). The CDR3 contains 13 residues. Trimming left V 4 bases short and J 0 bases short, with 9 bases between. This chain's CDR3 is CAWTLTSNYGYTF. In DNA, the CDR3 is TGTGCCTGGACCCTGACATCTAACTATGGCTACACCTTC. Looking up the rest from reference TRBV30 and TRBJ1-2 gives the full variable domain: SQTIHQWPATLVQPVGSPLSLECTVEGTSNPNLYWYRQAAGRGLQLLFYSVGIGQISSEVPQNLSASRPQDRQFILSSKKLLLSDSGFYLCAWTLTSNYGYTFGSGTRLTVV.

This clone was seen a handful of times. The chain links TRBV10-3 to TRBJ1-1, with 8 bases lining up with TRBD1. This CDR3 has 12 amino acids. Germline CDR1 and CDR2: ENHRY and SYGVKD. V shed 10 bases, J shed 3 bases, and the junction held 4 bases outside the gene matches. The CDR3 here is CATLTGDTEAFF. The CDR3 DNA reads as TGTGCCACCCTGACAGGGGACACTGAAGCTTTCTTT.

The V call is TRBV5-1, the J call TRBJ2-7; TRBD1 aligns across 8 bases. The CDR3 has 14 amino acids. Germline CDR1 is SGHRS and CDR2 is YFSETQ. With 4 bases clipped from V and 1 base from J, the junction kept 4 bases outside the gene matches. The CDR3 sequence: CASSPQGGSYEQYF. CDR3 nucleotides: TGCGCCAGCAGCCCACAGGGGGGTTCCTACGAGCAGTACTTC.

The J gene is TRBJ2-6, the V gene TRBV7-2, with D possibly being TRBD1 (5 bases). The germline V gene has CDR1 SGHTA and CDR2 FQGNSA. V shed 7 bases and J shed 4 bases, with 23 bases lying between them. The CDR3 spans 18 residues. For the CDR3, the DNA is TGTGCCAGCAACGCATGGGGCAGACCGCTTTCGGGGGCCAACGTCCTGACTTTC. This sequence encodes CASNAWGRPLSGANVLTF.

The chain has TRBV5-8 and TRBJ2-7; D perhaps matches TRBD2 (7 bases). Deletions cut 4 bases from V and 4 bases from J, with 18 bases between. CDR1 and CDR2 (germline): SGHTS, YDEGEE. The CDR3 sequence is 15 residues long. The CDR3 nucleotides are TGTGCCAGCAGCCGGTCGGGGGGCCCCTCTTACGAGCAGTACTTC. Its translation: CASSRSGGPSYEQYF.

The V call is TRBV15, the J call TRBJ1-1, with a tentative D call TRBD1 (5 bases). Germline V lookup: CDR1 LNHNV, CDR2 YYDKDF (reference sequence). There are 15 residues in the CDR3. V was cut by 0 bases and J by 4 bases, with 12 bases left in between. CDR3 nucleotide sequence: TGTGCCACCAGCAGAGATTACGGGGGAGGCACTGAAGCTTTCTTT. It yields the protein CATSRDYGGGTEAFF.

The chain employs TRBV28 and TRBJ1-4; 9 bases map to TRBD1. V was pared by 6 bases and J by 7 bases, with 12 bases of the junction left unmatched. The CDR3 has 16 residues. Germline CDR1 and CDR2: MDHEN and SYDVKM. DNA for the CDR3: TGTGCCAGCAGCGATCGTTTCGGGACAGGGAGTGAAAAACTGTTTTTT. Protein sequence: CASSDRFGTGSEKLFF.

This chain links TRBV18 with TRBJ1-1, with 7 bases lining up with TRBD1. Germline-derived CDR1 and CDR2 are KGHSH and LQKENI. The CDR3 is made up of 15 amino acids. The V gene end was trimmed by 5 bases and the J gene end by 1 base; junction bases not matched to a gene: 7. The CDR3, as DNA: TGTGCCAGCTCAGGATCGACAGGGAAGAACACTGAAGCTTTCTTT. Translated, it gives CASSGSTGKNTEAFF.

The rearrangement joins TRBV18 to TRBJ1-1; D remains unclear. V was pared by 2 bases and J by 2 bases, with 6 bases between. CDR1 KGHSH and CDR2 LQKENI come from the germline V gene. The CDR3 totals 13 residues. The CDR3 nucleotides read TGTGCCAGCTCACCAGTGAGAAACACTGAAGCTTTCTTT. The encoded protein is CASSPVRNTEAFF. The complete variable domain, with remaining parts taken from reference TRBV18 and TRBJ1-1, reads NAGVMQNPRHLVRRRGQEARLRCSPMKGHSHVYWYRQLPEEGLKFMVYLQKENIIDESGMPKERFSAEFPKEGPSILRIQQVVRGDSAAYFCASSPVRNTEAFFGQGTRLTVV.

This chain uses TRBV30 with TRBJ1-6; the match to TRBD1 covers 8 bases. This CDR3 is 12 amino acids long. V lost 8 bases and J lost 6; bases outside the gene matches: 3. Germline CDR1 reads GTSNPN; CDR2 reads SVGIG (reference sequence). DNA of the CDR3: TGTGCCGTGGGACAGGCTAATTCACCCCTCCACTTT. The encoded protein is CAVGQANSPLHF.

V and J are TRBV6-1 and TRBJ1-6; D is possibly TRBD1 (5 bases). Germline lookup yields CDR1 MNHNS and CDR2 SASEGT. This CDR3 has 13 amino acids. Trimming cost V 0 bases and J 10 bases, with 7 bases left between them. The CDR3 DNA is TGTGCCAGCAGTGAAGCGGGGCGATCACCCCTCCACTTT. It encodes CASSEAGRSPLHF.

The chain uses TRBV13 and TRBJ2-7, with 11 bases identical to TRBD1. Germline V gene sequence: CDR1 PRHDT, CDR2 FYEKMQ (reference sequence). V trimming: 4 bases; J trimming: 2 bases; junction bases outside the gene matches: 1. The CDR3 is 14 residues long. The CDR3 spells CASSWGQGAYEQYF. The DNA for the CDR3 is TGTGCCAGCAGCTGGGGACAGGGGGCCTACGAGCAGTACTTC.

DNA for the CDR3: TGTGCCAGCAGCTTCCGGGACACCAGGGAAGAGACCCAGTACTTC. It specifies CASSFRDTREETQYF. This chain links TRBV9 with TRBJ2-5; the D gene is possibly TRBD1 (6 bases). Germline CDR1 SGDLS, CDR2 YYNGEE. The CDR3 extends over 15 amino acids. Trimming removed 4 bases from V and 3 bases from J, with 16 bases in between.

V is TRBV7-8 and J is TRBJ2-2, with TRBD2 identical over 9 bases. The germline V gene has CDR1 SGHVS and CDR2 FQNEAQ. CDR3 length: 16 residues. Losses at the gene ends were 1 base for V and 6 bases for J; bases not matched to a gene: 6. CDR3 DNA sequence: TGTGCCAGCAGCTTAGATGTGGGACTAGCTCCCGGGGAGCTGTTTTTT. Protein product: CASSLDVGLAPGELFF.

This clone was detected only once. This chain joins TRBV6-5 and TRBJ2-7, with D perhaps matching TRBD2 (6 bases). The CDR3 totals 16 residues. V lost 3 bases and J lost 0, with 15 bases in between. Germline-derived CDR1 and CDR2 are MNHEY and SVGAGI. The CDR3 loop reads CASSYIPSAGSYEQYF. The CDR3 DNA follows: TGTGCCAGCAGTTATATACCCTCAGCGGGCTCCTACGAGCAGTACTTC.

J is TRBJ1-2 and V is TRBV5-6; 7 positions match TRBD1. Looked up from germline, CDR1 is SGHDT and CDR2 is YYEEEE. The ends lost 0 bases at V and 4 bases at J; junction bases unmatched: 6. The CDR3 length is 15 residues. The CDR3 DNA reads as TGTGCCAGCAGCTTGGGATTACAGGGGAGCTATGGCTACACCTTC. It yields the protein CASSLGLQGSYGYTF.

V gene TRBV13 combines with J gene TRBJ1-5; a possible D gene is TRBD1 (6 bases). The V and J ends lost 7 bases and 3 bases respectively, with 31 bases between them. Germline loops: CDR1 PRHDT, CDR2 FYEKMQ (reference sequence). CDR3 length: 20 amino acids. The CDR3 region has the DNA TGTGCCAGCACTTTTCGAGGGAGGGACAAATGGGATTTTTCCAATCAGCCCCAGCATTTT. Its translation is CASTFRGRDKWDFSNQPQHF.

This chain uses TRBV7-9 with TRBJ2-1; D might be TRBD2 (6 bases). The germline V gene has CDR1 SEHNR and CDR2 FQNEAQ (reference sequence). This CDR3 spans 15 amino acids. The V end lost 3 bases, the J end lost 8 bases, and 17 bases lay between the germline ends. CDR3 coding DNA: TGTGCCAGCAGCTTTTACCGGGAGTGGGGGGATGAGCAGTTCTTC. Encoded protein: CASSFYREWGDEQFF.

CDR3 residues: CASSQDPRAYGYTF. The CDR3 coding sequence is TGCGCCAGCAGCCAAGATCCCAGGGCCTATGGCTACACCTTC. The chain carries TRBV4-1 and TRBJ1-2; D might be TRBD1 (5 bases). Germline V gene lookup returns CDR1 MGHRA and CDR2 YSYEKL. The CDR3 extends over 14 amino acids. V shed 0 bases and J shed 4 bases, with 9 bases lying between them.

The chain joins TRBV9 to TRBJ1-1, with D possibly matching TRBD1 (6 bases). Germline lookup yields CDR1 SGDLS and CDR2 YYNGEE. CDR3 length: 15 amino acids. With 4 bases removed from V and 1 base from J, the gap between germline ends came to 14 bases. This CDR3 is CASSQEAGANTEAFF. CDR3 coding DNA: TGTGCCAGCAGCCAAGAGGCGGGGGCGAACACTGAAGCTTTCTTT. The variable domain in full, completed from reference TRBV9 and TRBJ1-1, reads DSGVTQTPKHLITATGQRVTLRCSPRSGDLSVYWYQQSLDQGLQFLIQYYNGEERAKGNILERFSAQQFPDLHSELNLSSLELGDSALYFCASSQEAGANTEAFFGQGTRLTVV.